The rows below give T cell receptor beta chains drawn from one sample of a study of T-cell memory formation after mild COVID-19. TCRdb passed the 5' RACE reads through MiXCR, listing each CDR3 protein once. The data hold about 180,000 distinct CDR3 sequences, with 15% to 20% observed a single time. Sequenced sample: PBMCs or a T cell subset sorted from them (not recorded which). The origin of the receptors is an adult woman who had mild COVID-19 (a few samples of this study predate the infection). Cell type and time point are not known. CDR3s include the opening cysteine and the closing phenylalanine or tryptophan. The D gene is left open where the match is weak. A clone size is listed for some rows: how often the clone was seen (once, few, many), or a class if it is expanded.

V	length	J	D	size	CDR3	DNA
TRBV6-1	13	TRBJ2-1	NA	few	CASSERRAVGQFF	TGTGCCAGCAGTGAACGACGGGCGGTTGGGCAGTTCTTC
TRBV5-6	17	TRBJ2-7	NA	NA	CASSLRGEVGKAYEQYF	TGTGCCAGCAGCTTGAGGGGCGAGGTAGGGAAAGCCTACGAGCAGTACTTC
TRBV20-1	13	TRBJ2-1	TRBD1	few	CSAPGQIYNEQFF	TGCAGTGCGCCGGGACAGATATACAATGAGCAGTTCTTC
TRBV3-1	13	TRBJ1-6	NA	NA	CASSQERLHPLHF	TGTGCCAGCAGCCAAGAGCGACTTCACCCCCTCCACTTT
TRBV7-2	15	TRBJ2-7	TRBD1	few	CASSPTGGRLYEQYF	TGTGCCAGCAGCCCGACAGGGGGCCGCCTTTACGAGCAGTACTTC
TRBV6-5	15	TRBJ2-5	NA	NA	CASSYGAAGEETQYF	TGTGCCAGCAGTTACGGGGCGGCAGGGGAAGAGACCCAGTACTTC
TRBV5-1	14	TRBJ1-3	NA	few	CASSLEQGRNTIYF	TGCGCCAGCAGCTTGGAACAGGGAAGAAACACCATATATTTT
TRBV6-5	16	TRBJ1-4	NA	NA	CASSYSGGGSAEKLFF	TGTGCCAGCAGTTACTCGGGCGGGGGGAGTGCTGAAAAACTGTTTTTT
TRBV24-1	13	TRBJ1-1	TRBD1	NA	CATSEQGRTEAFF	TGTGCCACCAGTGAACAGGGGAGGACTGAAGCTTTCTTT
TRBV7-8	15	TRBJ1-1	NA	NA	CASSLNARVNTEAFF	TGTGCCAGCAGCTTAAATGCTAGAGTGAACACTGAAGCTTTCTTT
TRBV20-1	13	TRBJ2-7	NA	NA	CSAYGAVEIEQYF	TGCAGTGCGTACGGGGCGGTCGAGATAGAGCAGTACTTC
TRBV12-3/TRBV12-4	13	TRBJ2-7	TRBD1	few	CASTKGQLYEQYF	TGTGCCAGCACCAAGGGACAGCTCTACGAGCAGTACTTC
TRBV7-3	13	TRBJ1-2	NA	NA	CASSRVGQDGYTF	TGTGCCAGCAGCCGCGTTGGACAAGATGGCTACACCTTC
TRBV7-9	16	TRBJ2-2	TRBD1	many	CASSFGQGFHTGELFF	TGTGCCAGCAGCTTCGGACAGGGATTTCACACCGGGGAGCTGTTTTTT
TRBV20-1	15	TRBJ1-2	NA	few	CSARDQKGVVGGYTF	TGCAGTGCTAGAGATCAGAAGGGGGTGGTAGGCGGCTACACCTTC
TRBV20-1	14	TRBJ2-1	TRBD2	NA	CSGHGRGGYNEQFF	TGCAGTGGGCACGGGCGGGGGGGCTACAATGAGCAGTTCTTC
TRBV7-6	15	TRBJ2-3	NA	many	CASSQAGFHTDTQYF	TGTGCCAGCAGCCAAGCGGGTTTTCACACAGATACGCAGTATTTT
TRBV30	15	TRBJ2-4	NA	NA	CAWSVPGLAKNIQYF	TGTGCCTGGAGTGTACCAGGTTTGGCCAAAAACATTCAGTACTTC
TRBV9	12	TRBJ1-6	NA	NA	CASSVWGSPLHF	TGTGCCAGCAGCGTGTGGGGCTCACCCCTCCACTTT
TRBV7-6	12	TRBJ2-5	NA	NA	CASSLSRGHQYF	TGTGCCAGCAGCTTAAGTAGGGGTCACCAGTACTTC
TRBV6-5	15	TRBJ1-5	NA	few	CASRAGPRGNQPQHF	TGTGCCAGCAGGGCGGGACCCCGGGGCAATCAGCCCCAGCATTTT
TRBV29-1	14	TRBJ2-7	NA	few	CSVEGTPGSYEQYF	TGCAGCGTTGAAGGGACTCCGGGCTCCTACGAGCAGTACTTC
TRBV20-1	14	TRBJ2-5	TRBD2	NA	CSWPFSGRQETQYF	TGCAGCTGGCCCTTTAGCGGGAGGCAAGAGACCCAGTACTTC
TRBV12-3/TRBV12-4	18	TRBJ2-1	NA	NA	CASRPGGLRGKLGNEQFF	TGTGCCAGCAGGCCAGGGGGACTTCGGGGGAAATTGGGCAATGAGCAGTTCTTC
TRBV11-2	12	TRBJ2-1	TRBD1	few	CASSVTGVEQFF	TGTGCCAGCAGCGTCACAGGGGTTGAGCAGTTCTTC
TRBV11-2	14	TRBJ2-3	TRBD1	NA	CASSLPGQRGTQYF	TGTGCCAGCAGCTTACCGGGACAGAGGGGTACGCAGTATTTT
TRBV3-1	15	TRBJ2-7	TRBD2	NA	CASSLGTSFYYEQYF	TGTGCCAGCAGCTTGGGGACTAGCTTCTACTACGAGCAGTACTTC
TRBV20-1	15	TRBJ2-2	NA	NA	CSSKKTTPRTGELFF	TGCAGTTCAAAGAAGACTACCCCGAGGACCGGGGAGCTGTTTTTT
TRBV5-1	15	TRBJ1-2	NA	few	CASRAAGELNYGYTF	TGCGCCAGCAGAGCAGCAGGGGAGTTGAACTATGGCTACACCTTC
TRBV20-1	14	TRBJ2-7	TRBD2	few	CSASLGGRAYEQYF	TGCAGTGCTAGTTTGGGCGGGAGGGCCTACGAGCAGTACTTC
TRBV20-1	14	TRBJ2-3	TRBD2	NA	CSARDPGGPDTQYF	TGCAGTGCTAGAGATCCGGGGGGGCCAGATACGCAGTATTTT
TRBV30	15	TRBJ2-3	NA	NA	CAWSVPGASTDTQYF	TGTGCCTGGAGTGTTCCCGGAGCTAGCACAGATACGCAGTATTTT
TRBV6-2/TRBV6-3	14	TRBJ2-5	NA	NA	CASSYSRNTETQYF	TGTGCCAGCAGTTACTCGAGAAATACAGAGACCCAGTACTTC
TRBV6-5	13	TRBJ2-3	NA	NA	CASSYSRGNTQYF	TGTGCCAGCAGTTACTCGAGGGGGAATACGCAGTATTTT
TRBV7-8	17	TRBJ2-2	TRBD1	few	CASSPRDRDLLGGELFF	TGTGCCAGCAGCCCCCGGGACAGGGATCTTCTTGGCGGGGAGCTGTTTTTT
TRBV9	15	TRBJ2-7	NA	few	CASSPQGKRDGEQYF	TGTGCCAGCAGCCCCCAGGGGAAACGGGATGGCGAGCAGTACTTC
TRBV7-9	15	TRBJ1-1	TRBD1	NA	CASSRLQGAVAEAFF	TGTGCCAGCAGCCGTCTACAGGGGGCGGTCGCTGAAGCTTTCTTT
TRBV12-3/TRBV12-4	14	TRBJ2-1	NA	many	CASSSPNSYNEQFF	TGTGCCAGCAGTTCACCCAACTCCTACAATGAGCAGTTCTTC
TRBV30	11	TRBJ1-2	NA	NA	CAWSVGVGYTF	TGTGCCTGGAGTGTAGGAGTGGGCTACACCTTC
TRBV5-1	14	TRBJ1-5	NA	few	CASSAGTANQPQHF	TGCGCCAGCAGCGCCGGGACCGCCAATCAGCCCCAGCATTTT
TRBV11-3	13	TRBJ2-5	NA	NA	CASSGTGGETQYF	TGTGCCAGCAGTGGGACTGGGGGAGAGACCCAGTACTTC